These T cell receptor beta chains were read from a single sample in a study of T cells after yellow fever vaccination. Using its own MiXCR run on the 5' RACE reads, TCRdb lists one record per CDR3 protein. The sample records 610,000 or so distinct CDR3 sequences, 9% to 15% being singletons. The material was PBMCs, obtained on the day of the yellow fever booster vaccination. The receptors derive from a man aged 25-40 years who received the YFV17D yellow fever vaccine. The CDR3 runs from the conserved cysteine through the conserved F or W. Each record gives: V gene, clone size, D gene, J gene, CDR3 protein, CDR3 DNA. D genes are given only for firm matches. Size is stated for part of the rows, as once, few or many counts, or as a class when the clone is expanded.

TRBV20-1	few	.	TRBJ2-1	CSALRTAGNNEQFF	TGCAGTGCTTTACGGACAGCTGGGAACAATGAGCAGTTCTTC
TRBV20-1	.	TRBD2	TRBJ2-2	CSAPSPRGSGSRGTGELFF	TGCAGTGCTCCCTCCCCCCGGGGTAGCGGGAGCCGGGGGACCGGGGAGCTGTTTTTT
TRBV29-1	many	TRBD2	TRBJ2-2	CSVEAQRGLAGGGELFF	TGCAGCGTTGAAGCCCAAAGGGGACTAGCGGGAGGTGGGGAGCTGTTTTTT
TRBV5-1	few	TRBD1	TRBJ1-2	CASSHGQGAGYTF	TGCGCCAGCAGCCACGGACAGGGAGCTGGCTACACCTTC
TRBV21-1	.	.	TRBJ2-7	CASTVRQGTYEQYF	TGTGCCAGCACCGTGAGACAGGGGACCTACGAGCAGTACTTC
TRBV12-3/TRBV12-4	few	TRBD2	TRBJ2-1	CASRGTSGGNEQFF	TGTGCCAGCAGGGGGACTAGCGGGGGGAATGAGCAGTTCTTC
TRBV24-1	.	TRBD2	TRBJ2-7	CATSDLLAGGPYEQYF	TGTGCCACCAGTGATCTACTAGCGGGAGGGCCCTACGAGCAGTACTTC
TRBV20-1	.	.	TRBJ2-7	CSAPPGLPLGQYF	TGCAGTGCTCCTCCGGGACTCCCACTTGGGCAGTACTTC
TRBV29-1	few	TRBD2	TRBJ2-1	CSGLAGGLQGQFF	TGCAGCGGACTAGCGGGAGGCCTTCAGGGGCAGTTCTTC
TRBV7-9	few	TRBD2	TRBJ2-2	CASDSSGLQLGELFF	TGTGCCAGCGATTCTAGCGGGTTGCAGCTCGGGGAGCTGTTTTTT
TRBV5-1	.	TRBD2	TRBJ2-1	CASSLGASGNYEQFF	TGCGCCAGCTCACTCGGGGCTAGCGGGAACTATGAGCAGTTCTTC
TRBV20-1	.	TRBD1	TRBJ2-6	CSAKSRWTGSSGANVLTF	TGCAGTGCTAAAAGCAGGTGGACAGGGAGCTCTGGGGCCAACGTCCTGACTTTC
TRBV20-1	.	TRBD1	TRBJ2-5	CSASDRGETQYF	TGCAGTGCTAGTGACAGGGGAGAGACCCAGTACTTC
TRBV7-6	few	.	TRBJ2-1	CASSLAQNVNEQFF	TGTGCCAGCAGCTTAGCCCAAAATGTCAATGAGCAGTTCTTC
TRBV6-5	.	.	TRBJ1-2	CASSYSGPLFYGYTF	TGTGCCAGCAGTTACTCGGGACCCCTATTCTATGGCTACACCTTC
TRBV20-1	.	TRBD2	TRBJ2-4	CSAWTSSYIQYF	TGCAGTGCTTGGACTAGTAGCTACATTCAGTACTTC
TRBV7-2	many	.	TRBJ1-5	CASSLVHGLDQPQHF	TGTGCCAGCAGCTTAGTGCACGGACTCGATCAGCCCCAGCATTTT
TRBV20-1	few	TRBD1	TRBJ2-7	CSATLTGTGNYEQYF	TGCAGTGCTACCTTGACTGGGACAGGGAACTACGAGCAGTACTTC
TRBV7-9	.	.	TRBJ2-1	CASSLTENEQFF	TGTGCCAGCAGCCTGACAGAAAATGAGCAGTTCTTC
TRBV27	.	TRBD1	TRBJ2-7	CASSYGQGAAYEQYF	TGTGCCAGCAGTTATGGACAGGGGGCTGCCTACGAGCAGTACTTC
TRBV4-3	.	.	TRBJ2-7	CASRRQVGEQYF	TGCGCCAGCAGACGACAGGTTGGGGAGCAGTACTTC
TRBV7-2	.	.	TRBJ2-2	CASSLAEGQWYGELFF	TGTGCCAGCAGCTTAGCGGAGGGACAGTGGTACGGGGAGCTGTTTTTT
TRBV6-6	.	TRBD2	TRBJ2-7	CATSSGRYEQYF	TGTGCCACCTCTAGCGGGAGGTACGAGCAGTACTTC
TRBV7-3	.	.	TRBJ2-3	CASSLQGRITDTQYF	TGTGCCAGCAGCTTACAGGGTAGAATCACAGATACGCAGTATTTT
TRBV7-6	few	.	TRBJ1-4	CASSYRLGFNEKLFF	TGTGCCAGCAGCTATAGGCTGGGTTTTAATGAAAAACTGTTTTTT
TRBV6-1	many	.	TRBJ2-1	CASTEGAPYNEQFF	TGTGCCAGCACGGAAGGGGCCCCCTACAATGAGCAGTTCTTC
TRBV6-1	few	.	TRBJ2-7	CASSPLLTRRYEQYF	TGTGCCAGCAGTCCCCTATTGACACGCCGCTACGAGCAGTACTTC
TRBV15	.	.	TRBJ2-7	CATSSHVSEQYF	TGTGCCACCAGCTCCCATGTCTCCGAGCAGTACTTC
TRBV6-2/TRBV6-3	few	.	TRBJ1-2	CASSYGGHYGYTF	TGTGCCAGCAGTTATGGAGGACACTATGGCTACACCTTC
TRBV7-3	.	TRBD2	TRBJ2-1	CASSLKGTSGSHNEQFF	TGTGCCAGCAGCTTAAAGGGGACTAGCGGGAGTCACAATGAGCAGTTCTTC
TRBV19	.	TRBD1	TRBJ2-2	CASSSRDRVGTGELFF	TGTGCCAGTAGTTCCCGGGACAGGGTTGGGACCGGGGAGCTGTTTTTT
TRBV9	few	TRBD2	TRBJ2-7	CASSVRSGNLYEQYF	TGTGCCAGCAGCGTACGCAGCGGGAATCTCTACGAGCAGTACTTC
TRBV19	.	TRBD2	TRBJ2-2	CASRRTSGDLRELFF	TGTGCCAGTAGGAGGACTAGCGGGGACTTGCGGGAGCTGTTTTTT
TRBV6-1	few	.	TRBJ2-7	CASKQGSSYEQYF	TGTGCCAGCAAACAGGGTAGCTCCTACGAGCAGTACTTC
TRBV29-1	.	TRBD2	TRBJ2-2	CSAPGLAGGDTGELFF	TGCAGCGCTCCGGGACTAGCGGGGGGGGACACCGGGGAGCTGTTTTTT
TRBV9	.	.	TRBJ2-2	CASSADFPTGELFF	TGTGCCAGCAGTGCGGACTTTCCTACCGGGGAGCTGTTTTTT
TRBV2	.	.	TRBJ2-3	CASSEQGRTDTQYF	TGTGCCAGCAGTGAACAGGGGAGGACAGATACGCAGTATTTT
TRBV29-1	few	.	TRBJ2-5	CSVDLTPSGGDGQYF	TGCAGCGTTGACCTAACACCTTCTGGAGGAGATGGCCAGTACTTC
TRBV12-3/TRBV12-4	many	.	TRBJ2-1	CASSLGTGEQFF	TGTGCCAGCAGTTTAGGAACGGGGGAGCAGTTCTTC
TRBV4-3	.	TRBD1	TRBJ1-5	CASSQEWDRGTYQPQHF	TGCGCCAGCAGCCAAGAATGGGACAGGGGGACTTATCAGCCCCAGCATTTT
TRBV6-2/TRBV6-3	few	TRBD2	TRBJ2-2	CASSRTSGGFGELFF	TGTGCCAGCAGTCGGACTAGCGGGGGATTCGGGGAGCTGTTTTTT
TRBV10-3	.	TRBD2	TRBJ2-7	CAIRGGPSYEQYF	TGTGCCATCCGGGGGGGGCCCTCCTACGAGCAGTACTTC
TRBV6-2/TRBV6-3	few	.	TRBJ2-7	CASSYTRVGYEQYF	TGTGCCAGCAGTTACACCAGGGTCGGGTACGAGCAGTACTTC
TRBV2	few	TRBD1	TRBJ1-5	CASSPDRDSNQPQHF	TGTGCCAGCAGCCCGGACAGGGATAGCAATCAGCCCCAGCATTTT
TRBV7-2	.	.	TRBJ2-5	CASSLGRRQETQYF	TGTGCCAGCAGCTTAGGGAGACGACAAGAGACCCAGTACTTC
TRBV20-1	.	.	TRBJ2-1	CSATGESYNEQFF	TGCAGTGCTACGGGAGAATCCTACAATGAGCAGTTCTTC
TRBV12-3/TRBV12-4	many	.	TRBJ2-2	CASSSYPGPLAGELFF	TGTGCCAGCAGTTCGTATCCCGGACCCTTGGCCGGGGAGCTGTTTTTT
TRBV4-3	.	TRBD1	TRBJ1-1	CASSFSGLQGGAFF	TGCGCCAGCAGCTTCAGTGGATTACAGGGGGGGGCTTTCTTT
TRBV29-1	few	.	TRBJ2-5	CSVLLGSGRETQYF	TGCAGCGTCCTCCTAGGCAGCGGGCGAGAGACCCAGTACTTC
TRBV25-1	.	.	TRBJ2-7	CASAGSATYEQYF	TGTGCCAGCGCGGGGAGCGCCACCTACGAGCAGTACTTC
TRBV3-1	few	.	TRBJ2-7	CASSQGLAGGKYEQYF	TGTGCCAGCAGCCAAGGGCTCGCAGGGGGGAAATACGAGCAGTACTTC
TRBV6-1	few	TRBD1	TRBJ1-6	CASSPGQARNSPLHF	TGTGCCAGCAGCCCCGGACAGGCGCGTAATTCACCCCTCCACTTT
TRBV11-1	.	.	TRBJ2-1	CASSLRLPQEQFF	TGTGCCAGCAGCTTAAGGCTGCCCCAGGAGCAGTTCTTC
TRBV6-2/TRBV6-3	few	TRBD2	TRBJ2-3	CASSLISGIDTQYF	TGTGCCAGCAGTCTGATTAGCGGGATAGATACGCAGTATTTT
TRBV20-1	few	TRBD2	TRBJ2-5	CSARGTSGSETQYF	TGCAGTGCTAGGGGGACTAGCGGGAGTGAGACCCAGTACTTC